This T cell receptor (beta chain) was captured in a study of Ad26.COV2.S vaccination and SARS-CoV-2 variants. Study in general: By the intramuscular route, Ad26.COV2.S was given once, or twice 56 days apart.

Clones were read by immunoSEQ multiplex PCR, and TCRdb kept only the in-frame ones, dropping some. The table records a few hundred thousand clones, approximately 83% of them present only once. Indicated treatment: some 20 received Ad26.COV2.S at low or high dose, single or two shots; about 5 received placebo; per-sample allocation not given. The investigators took samples on day 63 after the first vaccine or placebo injection. Whoever gave the sample was an adult aged 18-55 years in Boston. The junction had 2 bases not matched to a gene; V was cut back by 7 bases and J by 1 base. The CDR3 sequence is 14 residues long. Germline V gene sequence: CDR1 SNHLY, CDR2 FYNNEI.

The specimen was peripheral blood, collected in a trial of Ad26.COV2.S vaccine versus placebo. The TCR comes from a person aged 18 to 59 who received the Ad26.COV2.S COVID-19 vaccine or a placebo. The genes are TRBV2 and TRBJ2-3; 10 bases fit TRBD2. CDR3 residues: CASTTSGGTDTQYF. The CDR3 DNA reads TGTGCCAGCACCACTAGCGGGGGCACAGATACGCAGTATTTT.